The 28 T cell receptor beta chains presented below share a single source sample, sequenced in a study of cytomegalovirus exposure and HLA in healthy donors listed by TCRdb under 2017. The receptor library was made with the immunoSEQ multiplex PCR assay. The table was pulled from immuneACCESS by TCRdb, which kept in-frame rearrangements only. Such tables lose some clones; where checked, under half of the loss comes from unresolved V genes, and the rest has no known cause. In this sample the table shows over 250,000 clones, about 90% of which occur a single time. The top ten clones comprise about 1.2% of the sample. Sequencing input: PBMCs. Source of these receptors: a woman aged 25 to 39 in good health and CMV-seropositive.

This chain uses TRBV28 with TRBJ1-1; D gene uncertain. CDR1 is MDHEN, CDR2 SYDVKM, per germline. Deletions cut 5 bases from V and 0 bases from J, with 7 bases between. This CDR3 has 13 amino acids. The CDR3, as DNA: TGTGCCAGCAGTCGATCATTGAACACTGAAGCTTTCTTT. It codes for CASSRSLNTEAFF. The full variable domain, in which reference TRBV28 and TRBJ1-1 provide the parts outside the CDR3, is DVKVTQSSRYLVKRTGEKVFLECVQDMDHENMFWYRQDPGLGLRLIYFSYDVKMKEKGDIPEGYSVSREKKERFSLILESASTNQTSMYLCASSRSLNTEAFFGQGTRLTVV.

The chain links TRBV18 to TRBJ1-2, with D possibly TRBD1 on 5 matching bases. In germline, CDR1 is KGHSH, CDR2 LQKENI. V lost 0 bases and J lost 8, with 16 bases in between. The CDR3 has 15 amino acids. This chain's CDR3 is CASSPPLGVERGYTF. The CDR3 bases are TGTGCCAGCTCACCACCATTGGGGGTAGAGAGGGGCTACACCTTC.

The CDR3 is CASSVENRNSPLHF. The CDR3 DNA reads as TGTGCCAGCAGCGTCGAGAACAGGAATTCACCCCTCCACTTT. The chain joins TRBV9 to TRBJ1-6, with a weak D call TRBD1 (5 bases). Deletions cut 2 bases from V and 7 bases from J, with 10 bases between. The CDR3 sequence is 14 residues long. Germline V gives CDR1 SGDLS, CDR2 YYNGEE.

V is TRBV6-6 and J is TRBJ1-5, with 7 bases lining up with TRBD1. The V segment lost 7 bases and the J segment 6 bases; nucleotides outside the gene matches: 6. The CDR3 spans 13 residues. The germline V gene has CDR1 MNHNY and CDR2 SVGAGI (reference sequence). The CDR3 coding sequence is TGTGCCAGCAAAACAGGGGAGAGTCAGCCCCAGCATTTT. Its protein is CASKTGESQPQHF.

The chain joins TRBV7-3 to TRBJ2-1, with TRBD2 matching 11 bases. Trimming cost V 0 bases and J 9 bases; bases outside gene matches: 4. The germline CDR1 and CDR2 sequences are SGHTA and FQGTGA. The length of the CDR3 is 15 residues. The CDR3 DNA reads as TGTGCCAGCAGCTTAACCCTAGCGGGGGGATCTGAGCAGTTCTTC. This encodes CASSLTLAGGSEQFF.

The chain couples TRBV11-1 to TRBJ1-1; D not resolved. Germline values: CDR1 SGHAT, CDR2 FQDESV (reference sequence). CDR3 size: 17 residues. The V gene lost 0 bases and the J gene lost 1 base, with 15 bases spanning the gap. This CDR3 reads CASSLAPRANQNTEAFF. The CDR3 DNA is TGTGCCAGCAGCTTAGCCCCCCGAGCCAACCAGAACACTGAAGCTTTCTTT.

The rearrangement joins TRBV29-1 to TRBJ2-2; possibly TRBD1 for D (5 bases). The germline CDR1 and CDR2 sequences are SQVTM and ANQGSEA. V lost 4 bases and J lost 1, with 13 bases in between. This CDR3 is built from 15 residues. The CDR3, as DNA: TGCAGCGTTGGGGTGGCAGGGCAGAACACCGGGGAGCTGTTTTTT. Protein sequence: CSVGVAGQNTGELFF.

The rearrangement uses TRBV7-2 and TRBJ1-1; TRBD1 is a possible D gene (6 bases). The V end was cut by 5 bases, the J end by 3 bases, with 13 bases between. The germline gives CDR1 SGHTA, CDR2 FQGNSA. There are 14 residues in the CDR3. This CDR3 reads CASSPRGSHTEAFF. The CDR3, as DNA: TGTGCCAGCAGCCCCAGGGGCAGTCACACTGAAGCTTTCTTT.

This clone was picked up one time. This chain joins TRBV4-2 and TRBJ2-3, with TRBD2 matching over 8 bases. There are 17 residues in the CDR3. CDR1 and CDR2 (germline): LGHNA, YNFKEQ. The V and J ends lost 0 bases and 0 bases, in that order; junction bases with no gene match: 5. CDR3 amino acids: CASSQEPAGASTDTQYF. The CDR3 coding sequence is TGTGCCAGCAGCCAAGAACCAGCGGGGGCTAGCACAGATACGCAGTATTTT.

This sequence joins TRBV5-4 and TRBJ1-4, with D perhaps TRBD1 (5 bases). The CDR3 is made up of 16 amino acids. Germline CDR1 is SGHNT and CDR2 is YYREEE (reference sequence). Trimming cost V 4 bases and J 6 bases, with 19 bases left between them. The CDR3 sequence: CASSRGGAGSDEKLFF. The CDR3, as DNA: TGTGCCAGCAGCAGGGGTGGGGCAGGTTCAGATGAAAAACTGTTTTTT.

The genes are TRBV5-1 and TRBJ1-6; 7 bases line up with TRBD1. This CDR3 has 15 residues. Germline assignment: CDR1 SGHRS and CDR2 YFSETQ. Losses at the gene ends were 2 bases for V and 3 bases for J; bases not matched to a gene: 2. CDR3 amino acids: CASSFTGDYNSPLHF. CDR3 in DNA: TGCGCCAGCAGCTTTACAGGGGACTATAATTCACCCCTCCACTTT.

V usage is TRBV19 and J usage is TRBJ2-1, with a tentative D call TRBD2 (6 bases). The CDR3 spans 14 residues. Germline CDR1 is LNHDA and CDR2 is SQIVND (reference sequence). The ends were cut back, 5 bases at V and 5 bases at J, with 13 bases in the middle. The CDR3 DNA is TGTGCCAGTAGTGGAGGGTCGGTGAACAATGAGCAGTTCTTC. Encoded protein: CASSGGSVNNEQFF.

The V call is TRBV11-2, the J call TRBJ2-7; 8 bases line up with TRBD1. The CDR3 totals 15 residues. CDR1 is SGHAT, CDR2 FQNNGV, per germline. The V and J ends lost 5 bases and 5 bases, in that order; junction bases with no gene match: 11. The CDR3 sequence: CASSTRQGIGNEQYF. The CDR3 DNA sequence: TGTGCCAGCAGCACCCGACAGGGGATTGGGAACGAGCAGTACTTC.

This chain joins TRBV6-4 and TRBJ2-1, with D tentatively TRBD2 (5 bases). The germline gives CDR1 MRHNA, CDR2 SNTAGT. Trimming shortened V by 0 bases and J by 9 bases, and 12 bases separated the two germline ends. The CDR3 spans 14 residues. The CDR3 coding sequence is TGTGCCAGCAGTGACTCATGGGAAGGGAGTGAGCAGTTCTTC. It yields the protein CASSDSWEGSEQFF.

The chain joins TRBV7-2 to TRBJ2-7, with D possibly matching TRBD1 (5 bases). This CDR3 has 12 residues. V lost 3 bases to trimming and J lost 4 bases, with 7 bases between them. The germline V gene has CDR1 SGHTA and CDR2 FQGNSA. The DNA of the CDR3 is TGTGCCAGCAGCTTTACAGGTTACGAGCAGTACTTC. Amino acid sequence: CASSFTGYEQYF.

This chain links TRBV2 with TRBJ2-1, with 7 bases aligning to TRBD1. Germline V lookup: CDR1 SNHLY, CDR2 FYNNEI. This CDR3 is 12 amino acids long. Trimming removed 6 bases from V and 7 bases from J; junction bases left unmatched: 3. The DNA of the CDR3 is TGTGCCAGCAGGGGACAGCCGAATGAGCAGTTCTTC. Protein: CASRGQPNEQFF.

V and J are TRBV25-1 and TRBJ2-3; D is ambiguous. Between the trimmed V and J ends, which lost 2 bases and 4 bases, there was a span of 10 bases. The CDR3 consists of 14 residues. Germline CDR1 MGHDK, CDR2 SYGVNS. The CDR3 is CASSEIRASDTQYF. The CDR3 region has the DNA TGTGCCAGCAGTGAAATAAGGGCATCAGATACGCAGTATTTT.

DNA for the CDR3: TGTGCCAGCAGTCCACTAAAAACCCGGGACTTGTTGTACGAGCAGTACTTC. Protein: CASSPLKTRDLLYEQYF. This rearrangement joins TRBV27 to TRBJ2-7; maybe TRBD2 (6 bases). The CDR3 is made up of 17 amino acids. Trimming shortened V by 5 bases and J by 4 bases, and 24 bases separated the two germline ends. CDR1 is MNHEY, CDR2 SMNVEV, per germline (reference sequence).

The chain recombines TRBV23-1 with TRBJ1-2, with 10 bases identical to TRBD1. TRBV23-1 is labeled an ORF, and its function is uncertain. With V trimmed by 3 bases and J by 4 bases, 11 bases remained unmatched. The CDR3 runs to 17 residues. The DNA for the CDR3 is TGCGCCAGCAGTCACCCCGGGACAGGGGTTGAGACCTATGGCTACACCTTC. Translation: CASSHPGTGVETYGYTF.

V is TRBV5-1 and J is TRBJ2-1; 9 bases line up with TRBD1. Germline trimming cut 0 bases from V and 6 bases from J; bases unmatched to any gene: 13. The length of the CDR3 is 18 residues. The germline V gene has CDR1 SGHRS and CDR2 YFSETQ. The CDR3: CASSLVPLGQGWGNEQFF. CDR3 nucleotides: TGCGCCAGCAGCTTGGTGCCCCTGGGACAGGGTTGGGGCAATGAGCAGTTCTTC.

The V call is TRBV5-1, the J call TRBJ1-4; 8 bases fit TRBD1. This CDR3 is 15 amino acids long. Germline trimming cut 4 bases from V and 8 bases from J; bases unmatched to any gene: 10. Germline V CDR1 and CDR2: SGHRS, YFSETQ. The CDR3 bases are TGCGCCAGCAGCGAGGACAGGGACGCTAGGGAAAAACTGTTTTTT. Protein sequence: CASSEDRDAREKLFF.

V and J are TRBV4-1 and TRBJ1-2; D gene uncertain. The V gene lost 4 bases and the J gene lost 8 bases, with 11 bases spanning the gap. The germline V gene encodes CDR1 MGHRA and CDR2 YSYEKL. The length of the CDR3 is 12 residues. The CDR3 sequence is CASSRSQEGYTF. CDR3 coding DNA: TGCGCCAGCAGCCGCTCTCAGGAAGGCTACACCTTC.

This chain uses TRBV19 with TRBJ2-3; 7 bases are a match to TRBD1. The CDR3 spans 15 residues. The germline V gene encodes CDR1 LNHDA and CDR2 SQIVND (reference sequence). V dropped 3 bases and J dropped 3; count of bases not matched to a gene: 6. In nucleotides, the CDR3 is TGTGCCAGTAGTATTACAGGGGCTGGGACAGATACGCAGTATTTT. It encodes CASSITGAGTDTQYF.

V is TRBV5-1 and J is TRBJ2-1, with 8 bases lining up with TRBD2. The CDR3 totals 15 residues. With 5 bases clipped from V and 0 bases from J, the junction kept 4 bases outside the gene matches. In germline, CDR1 is SGHRS, CDR2 YFSETQ. The CDR3 region has the DNA TGCGCCAGCAGTATAGCGGGGCCCTCCTACAATGAGCAGTTCTTC. Protein: CASSIAGPSYNEQFF.

This sequence joins TRBV13 and TRBJ1-3; the match to TRBD1 covers 7 bases. Losses at the gene ends were 3 bases for V and 0 bases for J; bases not matched to a gene: 2. The CDR3 sequence is 15 residues long. Germline V gene lookup returns CDR1 PRHDT and CDR2 FYEKMQ (reference sequence). The CDR3 bases are TGTGCCAGCAGCTTCGGGACAGTCTCTGGAAACACCATATATTTT. Its translation is CASSFGTVSGNTIYF.

This chain connects TRBV6-1 to TRBJ1-6, with D possibly TRBD1 on 6 matching bases. Germline V gives CDR1 MNHNS, CDR2 SASEGT. Trimming shortened V by 6 bases and J by 5 bases, and 14 bases separated the two germline ends. There are 15 residues in the CDR3. This chain's CDR3 is CASRFWTEDNSPLHF. CDR3 nucleotide sequence: TGTGCCAGCAGATTTTGGACAGAGGATAATTCACCCCTCCACTTT.

The CDR3 here is CASSRDRGPSNQPQHF. In DNA form, the CDR3 reads TGTGCCAGCAGTCGGGACAGGGGTCCGAGCAATCAGCCCCAGCATTTT. V is TRBV27 and J is TRBJ1-5; TRBD1 aligns across 10 bases. V shed 5 bases and J 1 base; nucleotides not matched to a gene: 5. The CDR3 covers 16 residues. The germline V gene has CDR1 MNHEY and CDR2 SMNVEV (reference sequence).

CDR3 sequence: CASGSHRFRGKETQYF. CDR3 nucleotide sequence: TGTGCCAGCGGATCCCACAGGTTCCGGGGAAAAGAGACCCAGTACTTC. The chain employs TRBV28 and TRBJ2-5; D may match TRBD1 or TRBD2 (5 bases each). This CDR3 region has 16 residues. The V gene lost 8 bases and the J gene lost 3 bases, with 22 bases spanning the gap. The germline CDR1 and CDR2 sequences are MDHEN and SYDVKM.